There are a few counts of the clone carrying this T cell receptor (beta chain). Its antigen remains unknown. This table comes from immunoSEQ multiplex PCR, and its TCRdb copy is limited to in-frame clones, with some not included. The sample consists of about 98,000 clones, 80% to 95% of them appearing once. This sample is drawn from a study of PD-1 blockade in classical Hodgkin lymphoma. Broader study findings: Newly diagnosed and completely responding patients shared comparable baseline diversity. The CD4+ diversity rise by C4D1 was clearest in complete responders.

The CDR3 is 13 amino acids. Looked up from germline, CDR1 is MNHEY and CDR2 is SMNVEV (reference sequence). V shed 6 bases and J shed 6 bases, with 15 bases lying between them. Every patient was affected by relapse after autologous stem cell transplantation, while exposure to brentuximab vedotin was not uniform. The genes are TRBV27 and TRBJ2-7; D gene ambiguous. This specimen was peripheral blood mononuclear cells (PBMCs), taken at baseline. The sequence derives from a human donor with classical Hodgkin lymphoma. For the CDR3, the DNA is TGTGCCAGCAGGGGAAGTGGCACCGTCGAGCAGTACTTC. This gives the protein CASRGSGTVEQYF.